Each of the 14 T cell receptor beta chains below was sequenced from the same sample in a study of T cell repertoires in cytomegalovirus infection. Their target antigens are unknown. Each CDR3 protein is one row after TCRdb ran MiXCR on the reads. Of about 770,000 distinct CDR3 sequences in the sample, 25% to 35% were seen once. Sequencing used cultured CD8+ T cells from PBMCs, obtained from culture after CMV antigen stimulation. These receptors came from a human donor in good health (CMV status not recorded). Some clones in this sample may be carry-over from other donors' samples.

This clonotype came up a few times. In nucleotides, the CDR3 is TGTGCCACCAGTGCTGGCCTCAATCAGCCCCAGCATTTT. Amino acid sequence: CATSAGLNQPQHF. This chain uses TRBV24-1 with TRBJ1-5; no clear D gene. Trimming removed 5 bases from V and 3 bases from J, with 7 bases in between. The CDR3 contains 13 residues. Germline values: CDR1 KGHDR, CDR2 SFDVKD.

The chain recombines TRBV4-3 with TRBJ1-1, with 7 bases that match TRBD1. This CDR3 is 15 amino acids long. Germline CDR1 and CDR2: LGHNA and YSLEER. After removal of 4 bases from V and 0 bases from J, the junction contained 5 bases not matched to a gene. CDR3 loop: CASSRGGQVNTEAFF. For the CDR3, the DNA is TGCGCCAGCAGCCGAGGAGGACAGGTGAACACTGAAGCTTTCTTT.

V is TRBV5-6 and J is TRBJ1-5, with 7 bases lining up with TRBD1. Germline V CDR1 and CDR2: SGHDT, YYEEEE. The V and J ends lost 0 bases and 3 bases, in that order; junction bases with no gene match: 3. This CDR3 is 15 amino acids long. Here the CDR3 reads CASSLGQGYNQPQHF. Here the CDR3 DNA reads TGTGCCAGCAGCTTGGGACAGGGCTACAATCAGCCCCAGCATTTT. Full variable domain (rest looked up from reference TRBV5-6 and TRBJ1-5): DAGVTQSPTHLIKTRGQQVTLRCSPKSGHDTVSWYQQALGQGPQFIFQYYEEEERQRGNFPDRFSGHQFPNYSSELNVNALLLGDSALYLCASSLGQGYNQPQHFGDGTRLSIL.

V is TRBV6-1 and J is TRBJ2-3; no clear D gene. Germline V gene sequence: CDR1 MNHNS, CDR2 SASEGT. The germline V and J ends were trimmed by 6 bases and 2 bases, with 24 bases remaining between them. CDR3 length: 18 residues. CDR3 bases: TGTGCCAGCAGCCGAGACACCGAACAGTTAATATACACAGATACGCAGTATTTT. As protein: CASSRDTEQLIYTDTQYF.

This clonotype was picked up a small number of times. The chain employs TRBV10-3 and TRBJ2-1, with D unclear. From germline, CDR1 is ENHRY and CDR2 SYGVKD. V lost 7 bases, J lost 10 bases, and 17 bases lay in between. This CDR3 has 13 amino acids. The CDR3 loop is CAIKIPSKEEQFF. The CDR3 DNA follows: TGTGCCATCAAGATCCCTTCTAAGGAGGAGCAGTTCTTC.

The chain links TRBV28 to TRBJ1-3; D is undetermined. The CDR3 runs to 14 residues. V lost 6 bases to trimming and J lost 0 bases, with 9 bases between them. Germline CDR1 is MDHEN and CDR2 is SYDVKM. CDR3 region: CASRRLSSGNTIYF. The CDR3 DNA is TGTGCCAGCAGGAGACTGAGCTCTGGAAACACCATATATTTT.

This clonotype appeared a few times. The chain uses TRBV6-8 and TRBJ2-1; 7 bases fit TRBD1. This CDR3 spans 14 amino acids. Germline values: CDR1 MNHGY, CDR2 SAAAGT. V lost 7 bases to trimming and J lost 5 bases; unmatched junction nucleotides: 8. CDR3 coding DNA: TGTGCCAGCATCCCGAGGGGGCCCAACAATGAGCAGTTCTTC. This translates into CASIPRGPNNEQFF.

For the CDR3, the DNA is TGTGCCACCAGCGATGTGGACACGACAGATACGCAGTATTTT. This translates into CATSDVDTTDTQYF. V and J are TRBV15 and TRBJ2-3; TRBD1 might be the D (5 bases). V dropped 5 bases and J dropped 3 bases, with 12 bases sitting between them. Per the germline V gene, CDR1 is LNHNV and CDR2 is YYDKDF (reference sequence). CDR3 length equals 14 residues.

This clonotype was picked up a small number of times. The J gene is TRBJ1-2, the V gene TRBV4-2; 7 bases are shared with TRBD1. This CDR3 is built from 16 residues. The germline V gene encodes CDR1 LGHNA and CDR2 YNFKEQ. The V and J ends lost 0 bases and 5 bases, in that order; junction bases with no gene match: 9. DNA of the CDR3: TGTGCCAGCAGCCAAGATGGTTTGGGACAGCCGTATGGCTACACCTTC. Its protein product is CASSQDGLGQPYGYTF.

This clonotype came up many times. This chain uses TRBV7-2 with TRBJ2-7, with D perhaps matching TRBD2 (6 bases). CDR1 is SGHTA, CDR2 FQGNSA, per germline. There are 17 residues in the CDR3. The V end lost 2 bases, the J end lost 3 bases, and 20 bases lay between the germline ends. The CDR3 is CASSLSGAEGIRYEQYV. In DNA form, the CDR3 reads TGTGCCAGCAGCTTATCCGGTGCGGAGGGGATACGCTACGAGCAGTACGTC.

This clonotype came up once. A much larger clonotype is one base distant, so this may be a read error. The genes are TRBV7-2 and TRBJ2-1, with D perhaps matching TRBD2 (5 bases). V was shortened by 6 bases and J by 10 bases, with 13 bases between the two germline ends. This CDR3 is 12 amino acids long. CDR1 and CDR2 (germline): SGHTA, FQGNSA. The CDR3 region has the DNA TGTGCCAGCAGGCCACCAGGCGGGGAGCAGTTCTTC. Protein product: CASRPPGGEQFF. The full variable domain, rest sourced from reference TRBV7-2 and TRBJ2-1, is GAGVSQSPSNKVTEKGKDVELRCDPISGHTALYWYRQSLGQGLEFLIYFQGNSAPDKSGLPSDRFSAERTGGSVSTLTIQRTQQEDSAVYLCASRPPGGEQFFGPGTRLTVL.

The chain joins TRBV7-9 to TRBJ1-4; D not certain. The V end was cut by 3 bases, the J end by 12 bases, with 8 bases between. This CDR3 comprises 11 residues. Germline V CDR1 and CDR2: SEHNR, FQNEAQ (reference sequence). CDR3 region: CASSFNRELFF. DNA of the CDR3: TGTGCCAGCAGCTTTAACCGGGAACTGTTTTTT.

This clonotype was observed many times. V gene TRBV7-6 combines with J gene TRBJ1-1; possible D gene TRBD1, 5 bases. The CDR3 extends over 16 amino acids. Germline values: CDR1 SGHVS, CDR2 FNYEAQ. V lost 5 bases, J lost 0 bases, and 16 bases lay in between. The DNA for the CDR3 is TGTGCCAGCAGCCCGGGACGGGCACTCTTGAACACTGAAGCTTTCTTT. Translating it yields CASSPGRALLNTEAFF.

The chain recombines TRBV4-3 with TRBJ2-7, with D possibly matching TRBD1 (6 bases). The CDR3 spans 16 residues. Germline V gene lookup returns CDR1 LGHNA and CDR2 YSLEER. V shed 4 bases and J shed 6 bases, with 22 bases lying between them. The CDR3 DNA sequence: TGCGCCAGCAGCCCCCCAGGGGCAGCGTATCTTATCGAGCAGTACGTC. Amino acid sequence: CASSPPGAAYLIEQYV.